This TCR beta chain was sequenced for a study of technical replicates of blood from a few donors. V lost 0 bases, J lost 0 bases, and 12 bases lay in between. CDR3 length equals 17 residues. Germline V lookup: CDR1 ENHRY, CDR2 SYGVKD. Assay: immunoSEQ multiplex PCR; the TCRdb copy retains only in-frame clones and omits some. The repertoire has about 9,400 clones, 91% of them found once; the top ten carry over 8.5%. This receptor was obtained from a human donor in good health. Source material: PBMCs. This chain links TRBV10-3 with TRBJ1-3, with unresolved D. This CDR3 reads CAISESPVRNSGNTIYF. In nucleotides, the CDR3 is TGTGCCATCAGTGAGTCCCCCGTGCGGAACTCTGGAAACACCATATATTTT.